One and the same sample provided the 32 T cell receptor beta chains below, sequenced in a study of regulatory T cells in long-lasting Graves disease. Arm-PCR of CDR3 regions and iRepertoire HTBI primers were the basis on which TCR beta libraries were built. TCRdb redid the calling of the multiplex PCR reads with MiXCR, one entry per CDR3 protein. The data contain around 500,000 distinct CDR3 sequences, around 12% of them seen just once; the ten biggest clones take up over 7%. Stated time point: newly diagnosed GD, antithyroid drugs for less than 3 months. PBMC RNA served as the TCR library source. The sample was also linked to a second study, of T cells in Graves' hyperthyroidism and ophthalmopathy.

The sequences come from peripheral blood mononuclear cells (PBMCs), collected at new diagnosis, from a patient treated with antithyroid drugs. These receptors were obtained from a woman aged 25 to 39 with Graves disease.

This clonotype was detected a few times. As DNA, the CDR3 is TGCGCCAGCAGCCAAGTAGGAACAGGTCTCATGAACACTGAAGCTTTCTTT. It yields the protein CASSQVGTGLMNTEAFF. The chain carries TRBV4-1 and TRBJ1-1; D may be TRBD1 (5 bases). V lost 1 base to trimming and J lost 0 bases, with 15 bases between them. Germline assignment: CDR1 MGHRA and CDR2 YSYEKL. The CDR3 runs to 17 residues.

This clonotype was seen a few times. It may be a read error: a sequence one base away is much more abundant. The chain's CDR3 is CASSDLPAGGPYNEQSF. In DNA, the CDR3 is TGTGCCAGCAGTGATCTTCCAGCGGGAGGGCCGTACAATGAGCAGTCCTTC. The chain joins TRBV2 to TRBJ2-1; 10 bases match TRBD2. Germline CDR1 and CDR2: SNHLY and FYNNEI. CDR3 length: 17 residues.

There are many counts of this clonotype. The rearrangement links TRBV18 to TRBJ1-1; D unresolved. From germline, CDR1 is KGHSH and CDR2 LQKENI. V lost 7 bases and J 3 bases, leaving 18 bases between the germline ends. The length of the CDR3 is 15 residues. The CDR3 loop is CASLKGLSRDTEAFF. CDR3 bases: TGTGCCAGCTTGAAAGGGCTATCAAGGGACACTGAAGCTTTCTTT. Looking up the rest from reference TRBV18 and TRBJ1-1 gives the full variable domain: NAGVMQNPRHLVRRRGQEARLRCSPMKGHSHVYWYRQLPEEGLKFMVYLQKENIIDESGMPKERFSAEFPKEGPSILRIQQVVRGDSAAYFCASLKGLSRDTEAFFGQGTRLTVV.

This clonotype was seen at least ten times. The rearrangement links TRBV5-5 to TRBJ2-7; a weak D match, TRBD2 (6 bases). Trimming left V 4 bases short and J 4 bases short, with 18 bases between. The CDR3 spans 15 residues. Germline CDR1 is SGHKS and CDR2 is YYEKEE (reference sequence). CDR3 in amino acids: CASSHGGTGLYEQYF. The CDR3 DNA follows: TGTGCCAGCAGCCACGGGGGAACAGGACTATACGAGCAGTACTTC.

There are many counts of this clonotype. The CDR3 loop is CASSLAQGTEAFF. As DNA, the CDR3 is TGTGCCAGCAGCTTAGCCCAGGGCACTGAAGCTTTCTTT. The V gene is TRBV11-2, the J gene TRBJ1-1, with D perhaps matching TRBD1 (5 bases). Trimming left V 1 base short and J 4 bases short, with 7 bases between. Germline V gene lookup returns CDR1 SGHAT and CDR2 FQNNGV. CDR3 length: 13 amino acids.

This clonotype was counted at least ten times. The chain couples TRBV7-9 to TRBJ2-3; 7 nucleotides line up with TRBD1. This CDR3 comprises 15 residues. With 6 bases clipped from V and 1 base from J, the junction kept 7 bases outside the gene matches. CDR1 and CDR2 from the germline V gene are SEHNR and FQNEAQ (reference sequence). The CDR3 spells CASRGADRGTDTQYF. In DNA, the CDR3 is TGTGCCAGCAGGGGGGCCGACAGGGGCACAGATACGCAGTATTTT.

This clonotype was recorded many times. The chain's CDR3 is CASSLLGAGLTNTEAFF. CDR3 DNA: TGTGCCAGCAGTTTATTGGGGGCAGGCTTAACGAACACTGAAGCTTTCTTT. This chain joins TRBV12-3 or TRBV12-4 and TRBJ1-1, with D possibly TRBD1 on 6 matching bases. This CDR3 comprises 17 residues. The V end was cut by 2 bases, the J end by 1 base, with 17 bases between.

This clonotype was detected many times. This chain links TRBV6-1 with TRBJ2-1; 8 bases fit TRBD2. CDR3 length equals 15 residues. Looked up from germline, CDR1 is MNHNS and CDR2 is SASEGT. Unmatched junction bases numbered 11, after V lost 6 bases and J lost 7 bases. DNA for the CDR3: TGTGCCAGCAGCCTAGGGGTAATAGCGGGGAATGAGCAGTTCTTC. Translated, it gives CASSLGVIAGNEQFF.

This clonotype has ten or more counts. The chain is built from TRBV15 and TRBJ2-7; D call uncertain. Germline V lookup: CDR1 LNHNV, CDR2 YYDKDF (reference sequence). V shed 9 bases and J shed 1 base, with 16 bases lying between them. The CDR3 spans 14 residues. The CDR3 loop is CATGHGVPSYEQYF. In DNA, the CDR3 is TGTGCCACAGGTCACGGCGTACCTTCCTACGAGCAGTACTTC.

Concerning this clonotype itself: This may be a read error: a much more frequent sequence differs by one nucleotide. Given the absence of the conserved phenylalanine or tryptophan at the CDR3 end, a read error is likely. The J gene is TRBJ2-1, the V gene TRBV20-1, with 8 positions matching TRBD1. This CDR3 contains 14 residues. Looked up from germline, CDR1 is DFQATT and CDR2 is SNEGSKA (reference sequence). J gave up 2 bases and V 4 bases, and 4 bases lay outside the gene matches. This chain's CDR3 is CSATGTGTYNEQFL. In nucleotides, the CDR3 is TGCAGTGCTACTGGGACAGGTACCTACAATGAGCAGTTCCTC.

This chain uses TRBV20-1 with TRBJ1-5; D uncertain. V was shortened by 2 bases and J by 2 bases, with 16 bases between the two germline ends. The CDR3 loop spans 16 amino acids. Germline assignment: CDR1 DFQATT and CDR2 SNEGSKA (reference sequence). The CDR3, as DNA: TGCAGTGCTAGATCTTTTGAGGGCTGGGGCAATCAGCCCCAGCATTTT. This codes for CSARSFEGWGNQPQHF.

Many counts were recorded for this clonotype. The V and J genes are TRBV18 and TRBJ1-2, with no clear D. Trimming cost V 3 bases and J 3 bases, with 8 bases left between them. CDR1 and CDR2 (germline): KGHSH, LQKENI. The CDR3 consists of 13 residues. The CDR3 sequence is CASSPSEDYGYTF. The CDR3 bases are TGTGCCAGCTCACCCAGTGAGGACTATGGCTACACCTTC.

As concerns this clonotype: This may be a read error: a much more frequent sequence differs by one nucleotide. The V gene is TRBV19, the J gene TRBJ2-1, with D possibly being TRBD1 (5 bases). Trimming took 4 bases from V and 2 from J, leaving 12 bases between them. The germline CDR1 and CDR2 sequences are LNHDA and SQIVND (reference sequence). The CDR3 is 15 residues long. The CDR3, as DNA: TGTGCCAGTAGTAAGGGTCAGGGTCCCTACAATGAGCAGTTCTTC. Translating it yields CASSKGQGPYNEQFF.

This clonotype was seen ten or more times. This sequence joins TRBV2 and TRBJ1-1; unclear D gene. Germline CDR1 SNHLY, CDR2 FYNNEI. The CDR3 runs 14 residues. Trimming took 6 bases from V and 1 from J, leaving 12 bases between them. The CDR3 nucleotides are TGTGCCAGCAGAATGCGTACACAGAACACTGAAGCTTTCTTT. Its translation: CASRMRTQNTEAFF.

The chain couples TRBV5-1 to TRBJ1-1; possible D gene TRBD1, 5 bases. Per germline, CDR1 SGHRS and CDR2 YFSETQ. Trimming took 7 bases from V and 11 from J, leaving 21 bases between them. The CDR3 has 13 residues. CDR3 sequence reads: CASRRTGLLRAFF. The CDR3 DNA is TGCGCCAGCCGGCGGACGGGGCTCCTCAGGGCTTTCTTT.

This clonotype was counted a few times. The rearrangement joins TRBV18 to TRBJ1-2; D unclear. Trimming removed 8 bases from V and 6 bases from J, with 16 bases in between. Looked up from germline, CDR1 is KGHSH and CDR2 is LQKENI. The CDR3 extends over 13 amino acids. The CDR3 nucleotides read TGTGCCAGCACCCCCCCGGGCTTGGATGGCTACACCTTC. Translated: CASTPPGLDGYTF.

The CDR3 DNA reads as TGCGCCAGCAGCTTGGCCGTCAACAATGAGCAGTTCTTC. Translating gives CASSLAVNNEQFF. The chain recombines TRBV5-1 with TRBJ2-1; D is unclear. This CDR3 is built from 13 residues. Germline CDR1 is SGHRS and CDR2 is YFSETQ. V was shortened by 0 bases and J by 5 bases, with 6 bases between the two germline ends.

This clonotype was detected ten times or more. The chain couples TRBV7-8 to TRBJ1-1; no clear D gene. Looked up from germline, CDR1 is SGHVS and CDR2 is FQNEAQ. The V gene lost 3 bases and the J gene lost 2 bases, with 7 bases spanning the gap. This CDR3 is 13 amino acids long. The CDR3 sequence: CASSFLHNTEAFF. CDR3 sequence (DNA): TGTGCCAGCAGCTTCCTTCATAACACTGAAGCTTTCTTT.

This clonotype was recorded at least ten times. CDR3 DNA sequence: TGTGCCAGCAGTCAGGAGACTAGCAATGAGCAGTTCTTC. Residues: CASSQETSNEQFF. The chain carries TRBV6-1 and TRBJ2-1, with a possible D match to TRBD2 (6 bases). This CDR3 has 13 residues. V was clipped by 5 bases and J by 6 bases, with 11 bases between them. Germline values: CDR1 MNHNS, CDR2 SASEGT.

This clonotype was observed a few times. V gene TRBV27 combines with J gene TRBJ2-7, with D uncertain. The CDR3 runs 17 residues. Between the trimmed V and J ends, which lost 4 bases and 2 bases, there was a span of 21 bases. Germline V CDR1 and CDR2: MNHEY, SMNVEV (reference sequence). The CDR3 DNA reads as TGTGCCAGCAGTTCACACTACAACCAGGAAAAGGCCTACGAGCAGTACTTC. This codes for CASSSHYNQEKAYEQYF.

In this sample, this clonotype turned up many times. The J gene is TRBJ2-5, the V gene TRBV9, with 7 bases aligning to TRBD2. The CDR3 is made up of 14 amino acids. V lost 0 bases to trimming and J lost 5 bases; unmatched junction nucleotides: 4. Germline CDR1 reads SGDLS; CDR2 reads YYNGEE. The DNA of the CDR3 is TGTGCCAGCAGCGTAGATCTAGCGGCGGAGACCCAGTACTTC. It yields the protein CASSVDLAAETQYF. Full variable domain (missing parts from reference TRBV9 and TRBJ2-5): DSGVTQTPKHLITATGQRVTLRCSPRSGDLSVYWYQQSLDQGLQFLIQYYNGEERAKGNILERFSAQQFPDLHSELNLSSLELGDSALYFCASSVDLAAETQYFGPGTRLLVL.

Only a few counts were recorded for this clonotype. The chain employs TRBV18 and TRBJ2-7; D assignment may be TRBD1 or TRBD2 (5 bases each). Trimming stripped 4 bases from V and 7 bases from J, with 29 bases between. Germline CDR1 is KGHSH and CDR2 is LQKENI. This CDR3 has 18 amino acids. The CDR3: CASSHDSGVGEPTGEQYF. The DNA of the CDR3 is TGTGCCAGCTCACACGATTCCGGAGTGGGGGAGCCCACGGGGGAGCAGTACTTC.

This clonotype was recorded at least ten times. The chain uses TRBV6-1 and TRBJ2-1; the match to TRBD2 covers 8 bases. CDR3 size: 15 residues. Germline V gene sequence: CDR1 MNHNS, CDR2 SASEGT. With V trimmed by 2 bases and J by 9 bases, 9 bases remained unmatched. The CDR3 nucleotides read TGTGCCAGCAGTGAACAGAGCGGGAGTATGAGTGAGCAGTTCTTC. This gives the protein CASSEQSGSMSEQFF.

There are many counts of this clonotype. V is TRBV5-1 and J is TRBJ2-6; D gene ambiguous. The CDR3 sequence is 16 residues long. V was trimmed by 4 bases and J by 0 bases, leaving 11 bases between them. Germline V CDR1 and CDR2: SGHRS, YFSETQ. The CDR3 DNA reads as TGCGCCAGCAGCGGAATAGGGAACTCTGGGGCCAACGTCCTGACTTTC. Protein sequence: CASSGIGNSGANVLTF.

This clonotype occurred many times. The V gene is TRBV13, the J gene TRBJ2-7; either TRBD1 or TRBD2 may supply D (5 bases each). V gave up 5 bases and J gave up 4 bases, with 15 bases separating them. The CDR3 is made up of 14 amino acids. Germline values: CDR1 PRHDT, CDR2 FYEKMQ (reference sequence). CDR3 protein: CASSPSRDLYEQYF. The CDR3 bases are TGTGCCAGCAGCCCCTCCAGGGACCTTTACGAGCAGTACTTC.

Points on this clonotype: A read error likely explains this, since a far larger clone differs by one base. The chain is built from TRBV5-5 and TRBJ2-7; the D is unclear. Germline loops: CDR1 SGHKS, CDR2 YYEKEE (reference sequence). CDR3 length equals 14 residues. As DNA, the CDR3 is TGTGCCAGCAGCCCTATGGGCGGCTTCTACGAGCAGCACTTC. Protein: CASSPMGGFYEQHF. Combining the CDR3 with reference TRBV5-5 and TRBJ2-7 gives the whole variable domain DAGVTQSPTHLIKTRGQQVTLRCSPISGHKSVSWYQQVLGQGPQFIFQYYEKEERGRGNFPDRFSARQFPNYSSELNVNALLLGDSALYLCASSPMGGFYEQHFGPGTRLTVT.

This clonotype was recorded at least ten times. CDR3 nucleotide sequence: TGCAGCGTCACAGGGGGCCAAGAGACCCAGTACTTC. Translating it yields CSVTGGQETQYF. The chain uses TRBV29-1 and TRBJ2-5, with 8 positions matching TRBD1. The CDR3 covers 12 residues. Germline-derived CDR1 and CDR2 are SQVTM and ANQGSEA. Losses at the gene ends were 6 bases for V and 1 base for J; bases not matched to a gene: 1.

This sequence joins TRBV7-9 and TRBJ2-1, with D possibly matching TRBD2 (5 bases). The germline CDR1 and CDR2 sequences are SEHNR and FQNEAQ (reference sequence). Trimming pared 10 bases from V and 5 bases from J, leaving 18 bases between. The CDR3 contains 14 residues. The CDR3 spells CATYDSGLDNEQFF. Written as DNA, the CDR3 is TGTGCCACCTACGACTCAGGACTCGACAATGAGCAGTTCTTC.

The chain links TRBV4-1 to TRBJ1-2; 9 nucleotides match TRBD1. This CDR3 is built from 15 residues. The germline V gene has CDR1 MGHRA and CDR2 YSYEKL. The V segment lost 1 base and the J segment 1 base; nucleotides outside the gene matches: 1. CDR3 DNA sequence: TGCGCCAGCAGCCAAGGGACAGGGGTTAACTATGGCTACACCTTC. Amino acid sequence: CASSQGTGVNYGYTF.

This clonotype was counted only a few times. The rearrangement uses TRBV20-1 and TRBJ1-2; unclear D gene. This CDR3 is 14 amino acids long. CDR1 and CDR2 (germline): DFQATT, SNEGSKA (reference sequence). The V gene lost 5 bases and the J gene lost 0 bases, with 13 bases spanning the gap. CDR3 DNA sequence: TGCAGTGCTCCTACCAGGCTTACTAACTATGGCTACACCTTC. Amino acids: CSAPTRLTNYGYTF.

As regards this clonotype: Mismatch with germline at one junction end may stem from a read error. The CDR3 loop reads CASSPQLGQKQPHHF. In nucleotides, the CDR3 is TGTGCCAGCTCACCACAACTTGGGCAAAAACAGCCCCATCATTTT. The rearrangement joins TRBV18 to TRBJ1-5; D not certain. CDR1 KGHSH and CDR2 LQKENI come from the germline V gene. The CDR3 spans 15 residues.

There are a few counts of this clonotype. This chain joins TRBV6-1 and TRBJ2-2; unclear D gene. The germline V gene has CDR1 MNHNS and CDR2 SASEGT. The V and J ends lost 7 bases and 3 bases respectively, with 18 bases between them. This CDR3 comprises 16 residues. CDR3 protein: CASTSPGQIYTGELFF. The CDR3 region has the DNA TGTGCCAGCACCTCCCCCGGGCAAATATACACCGGGGAGCTGTTTTTT.